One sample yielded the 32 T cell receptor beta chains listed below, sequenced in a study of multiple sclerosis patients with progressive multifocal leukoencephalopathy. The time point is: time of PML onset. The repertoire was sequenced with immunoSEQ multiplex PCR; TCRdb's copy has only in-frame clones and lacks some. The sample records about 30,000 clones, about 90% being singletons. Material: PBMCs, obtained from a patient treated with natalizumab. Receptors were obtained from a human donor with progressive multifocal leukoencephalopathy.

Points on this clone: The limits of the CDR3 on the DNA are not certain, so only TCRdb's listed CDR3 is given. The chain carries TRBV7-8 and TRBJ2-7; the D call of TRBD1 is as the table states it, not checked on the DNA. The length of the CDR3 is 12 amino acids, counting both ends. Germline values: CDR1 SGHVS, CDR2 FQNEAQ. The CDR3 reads CASSFGTGSLYF.

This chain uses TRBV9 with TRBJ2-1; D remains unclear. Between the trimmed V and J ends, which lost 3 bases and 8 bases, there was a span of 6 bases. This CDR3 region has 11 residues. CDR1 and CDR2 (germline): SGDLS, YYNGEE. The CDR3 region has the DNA TGTGCCAGCAGCGCGGGCGATGAGCAGTTCTTC. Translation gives CASSAGDEQFF.

CDR3 residues: CASSEASGGRVYGYTF. In DNA form, the CDR3 reads TGTGCCAGCAGTGAAGCGTCTGGGGGACGAGTCTATGGCTACACCTTC. The chain couples TRBV6-1 to TRBJ1-2, with D perhaps TRBD1 (5 bases). This CDR3 has 16 residues. Per germline, CDR1 MNHNS and CDR2 SASEGT. With 0 bases removed from V and 4 bases from J, the gap between germline ends came to 15 bases.

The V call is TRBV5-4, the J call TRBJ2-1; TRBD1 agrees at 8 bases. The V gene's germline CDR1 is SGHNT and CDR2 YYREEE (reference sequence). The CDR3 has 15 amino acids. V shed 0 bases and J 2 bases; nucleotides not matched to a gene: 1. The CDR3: CASSLGQGTYNEQFF. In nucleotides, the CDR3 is TGTGCCAGCAGCTTGGGACAGGGGACCTACAATGAGCAGTTCTTC. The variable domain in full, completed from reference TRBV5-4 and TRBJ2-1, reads ETGVTQSPTHLIKTRGQQVTLRCSSQSGHNTVSWYQQALGQGPQFIFQYYREEENGRGNFPPRFSGLQFPNYSSELNVNALELDDSALYLCASSLGQGTYNEQFFGPGTRLTVL.

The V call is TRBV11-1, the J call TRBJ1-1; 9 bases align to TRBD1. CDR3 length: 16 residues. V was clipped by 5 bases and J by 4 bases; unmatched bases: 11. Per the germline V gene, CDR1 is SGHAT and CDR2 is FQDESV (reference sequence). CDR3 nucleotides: TGTGCCAGCAGCCTCCGGACAGGGGAGAGGGGCACTGAAGCTTTCTTT. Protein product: CASSLRTGERGTEAFF.

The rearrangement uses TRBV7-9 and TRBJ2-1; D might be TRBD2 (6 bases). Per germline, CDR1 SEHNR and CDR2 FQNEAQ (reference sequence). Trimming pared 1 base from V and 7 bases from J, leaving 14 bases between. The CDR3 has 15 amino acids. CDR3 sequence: CASSLGRNSGNEQFF. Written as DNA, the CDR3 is TGTGCCAGCAGCTTAGGCAGGAATAGCGGTAATGAGCAGTTCTTC.

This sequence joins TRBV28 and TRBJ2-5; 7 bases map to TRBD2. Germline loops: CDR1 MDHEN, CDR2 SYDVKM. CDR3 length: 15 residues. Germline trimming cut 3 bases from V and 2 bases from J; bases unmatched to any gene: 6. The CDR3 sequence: CASSLAGESQETQYF. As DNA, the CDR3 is TGTGCCAGCAGTTTGGCGGGAGAGTCTCAAGAGACCCAGTACTTC.

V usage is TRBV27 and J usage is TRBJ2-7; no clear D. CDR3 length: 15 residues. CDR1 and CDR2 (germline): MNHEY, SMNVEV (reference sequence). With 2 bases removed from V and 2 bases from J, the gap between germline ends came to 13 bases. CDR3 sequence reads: CASSLHRVHPYEQYF. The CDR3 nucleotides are TGTGCCAGCAGTTTACACCGGGTTCACCCCTACGAGCAGTACTTC.

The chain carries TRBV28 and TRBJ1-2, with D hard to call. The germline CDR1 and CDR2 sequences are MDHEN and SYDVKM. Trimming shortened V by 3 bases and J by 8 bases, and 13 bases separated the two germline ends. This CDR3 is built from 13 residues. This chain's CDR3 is CASSFRVVGGYTF. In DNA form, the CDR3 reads TGTGCCAGCAGTTTCAGAGTAGTGGGAGGCTACACCTTC.

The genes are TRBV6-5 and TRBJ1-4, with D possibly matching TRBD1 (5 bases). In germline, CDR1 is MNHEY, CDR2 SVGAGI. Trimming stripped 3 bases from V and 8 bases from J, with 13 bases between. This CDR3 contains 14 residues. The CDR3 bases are TGTGCCAGCAGTTATCGGCCTTGGGGGGAAAAACTGTTTTTT. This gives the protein CASSYRPWGEKLFF.

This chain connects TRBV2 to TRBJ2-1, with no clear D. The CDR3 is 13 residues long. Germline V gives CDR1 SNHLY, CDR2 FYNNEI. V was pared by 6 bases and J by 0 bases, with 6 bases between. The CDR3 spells CASRGSSYNEQFF. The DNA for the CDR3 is TGTGCCAGCAGGGGAAGCTCCTACAATGAGCAGTTCTTC.

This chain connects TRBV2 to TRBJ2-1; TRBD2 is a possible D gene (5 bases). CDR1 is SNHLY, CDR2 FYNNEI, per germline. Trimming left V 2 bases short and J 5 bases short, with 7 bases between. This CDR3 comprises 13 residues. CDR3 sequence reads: CASSERRDNEQFF. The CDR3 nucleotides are TGTGCCAGCAGTGAACGGCGGGACAATGAGCAGTTCTTC.

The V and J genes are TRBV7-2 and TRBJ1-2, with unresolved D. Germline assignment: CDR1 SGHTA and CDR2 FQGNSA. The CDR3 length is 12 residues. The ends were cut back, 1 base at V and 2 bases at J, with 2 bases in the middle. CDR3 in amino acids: CASSLVNYGYTF. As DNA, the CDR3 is TGTGCCAGCAGCTTAGTCAACTATGGCTACACCTTC.

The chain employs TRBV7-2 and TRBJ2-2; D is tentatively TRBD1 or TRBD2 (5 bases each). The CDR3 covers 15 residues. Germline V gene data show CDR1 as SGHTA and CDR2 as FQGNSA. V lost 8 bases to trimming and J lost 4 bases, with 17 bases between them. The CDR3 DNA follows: TGTGCCAGCCTGTCGGGGACCTCCTTCACCGGGGAGCTGTTTTTT. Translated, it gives CASLSGTSFTGELFF.

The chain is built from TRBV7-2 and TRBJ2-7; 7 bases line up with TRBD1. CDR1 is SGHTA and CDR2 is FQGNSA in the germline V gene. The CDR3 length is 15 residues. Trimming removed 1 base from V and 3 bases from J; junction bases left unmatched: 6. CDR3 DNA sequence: TGTGCCAGCAGCTTAGAGGACAGGTTGGGCTACGAGCAGTACTTC. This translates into CASSLEDRLGYEQYF.

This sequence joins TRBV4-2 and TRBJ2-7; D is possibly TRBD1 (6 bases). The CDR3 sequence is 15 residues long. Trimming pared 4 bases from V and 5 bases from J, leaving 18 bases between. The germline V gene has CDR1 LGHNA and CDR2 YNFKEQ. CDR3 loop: CASSLTQGFQDEQYF. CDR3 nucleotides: TGTGCCAGCAGCCTAACTCAGGGGTTCCAGGACGAGCAGTACTTC.

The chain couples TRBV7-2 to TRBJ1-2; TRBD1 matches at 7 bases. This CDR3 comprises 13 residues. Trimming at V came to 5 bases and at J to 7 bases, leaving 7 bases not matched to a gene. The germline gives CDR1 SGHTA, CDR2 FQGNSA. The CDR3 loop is CASSPTPGGGYTF. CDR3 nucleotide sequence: TGTGCCAGCAGCCCAACCCCAGGGGGTGGCTACACCTTC.

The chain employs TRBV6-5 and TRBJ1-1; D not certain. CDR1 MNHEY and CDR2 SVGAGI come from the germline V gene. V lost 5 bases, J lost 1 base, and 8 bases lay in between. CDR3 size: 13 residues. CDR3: CASSTSGNTEAFF. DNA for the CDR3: TGTGCCAGCAGTACCTCGGGGAACACTGAAGCTTTCTTT.

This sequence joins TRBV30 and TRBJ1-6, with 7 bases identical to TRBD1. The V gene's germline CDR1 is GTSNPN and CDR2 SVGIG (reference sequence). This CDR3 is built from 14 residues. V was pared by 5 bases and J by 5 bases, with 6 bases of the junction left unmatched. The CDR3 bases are TGTGCCTGGCAGGGACAGAGCAATAATTCACCCCTCCACTTT. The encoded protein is CAWQGQSNNSPLHF.

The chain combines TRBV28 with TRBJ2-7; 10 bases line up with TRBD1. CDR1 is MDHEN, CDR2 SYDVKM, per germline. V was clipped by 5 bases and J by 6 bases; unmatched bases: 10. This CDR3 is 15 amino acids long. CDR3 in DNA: TGTGCCAGCAGTACTTCCGGGACAGGGGTTGGCGAGCAGTACTTC. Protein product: CASSTSGTGVGEQYF. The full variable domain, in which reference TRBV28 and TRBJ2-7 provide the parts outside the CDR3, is DVKVTQSSRYLVKRTGEKVFLECVQDMDHENMFWYRQDPGLGLRLIYFSYDVKMKEKGDIPEGYSVSREKKERFSLILESASTNQTSMYLCASSTSGTGVGEQYFGPGTRLTVT.

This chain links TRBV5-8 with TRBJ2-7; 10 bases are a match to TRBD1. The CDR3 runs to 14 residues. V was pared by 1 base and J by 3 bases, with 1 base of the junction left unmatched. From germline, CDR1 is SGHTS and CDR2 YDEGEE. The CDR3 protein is CASSLRTGGYEQYF. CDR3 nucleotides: TGTGCCAGCAGCTTGCGGACAGGGGGCTACGAGCAGTACTTC.

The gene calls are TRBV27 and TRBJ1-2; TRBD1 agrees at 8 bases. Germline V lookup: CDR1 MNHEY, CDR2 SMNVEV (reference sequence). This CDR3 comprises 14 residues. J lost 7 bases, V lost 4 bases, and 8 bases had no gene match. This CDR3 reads CASSSQGAGGGYTF. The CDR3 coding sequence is TGTGCCAGCAGTTCCCAGGGGGCTGGGGGTGGCTACACCTTC.

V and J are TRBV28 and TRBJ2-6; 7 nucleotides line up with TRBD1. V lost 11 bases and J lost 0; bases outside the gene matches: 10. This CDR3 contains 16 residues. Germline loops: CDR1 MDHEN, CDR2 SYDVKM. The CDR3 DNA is TGTGCCTGCCAAGGACAGGCTACCTCTGGGGCCAACGTCCTGACTTTC. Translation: CACQGQATSGANVLTF.

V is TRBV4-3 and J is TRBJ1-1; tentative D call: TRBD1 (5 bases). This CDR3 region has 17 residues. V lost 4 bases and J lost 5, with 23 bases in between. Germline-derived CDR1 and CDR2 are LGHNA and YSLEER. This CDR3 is CASSLSSTGRSGTEAFF. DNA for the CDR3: TGCGCCAGCAGCCTTTCATCCACGGGGCGGTCGGGGACTGAAGCTTTCTTT.

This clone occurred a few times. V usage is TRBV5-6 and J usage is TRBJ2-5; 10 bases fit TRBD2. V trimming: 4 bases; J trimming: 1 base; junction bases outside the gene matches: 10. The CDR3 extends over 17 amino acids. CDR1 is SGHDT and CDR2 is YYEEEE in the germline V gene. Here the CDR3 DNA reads TGTGCCAGCAGCCCACGCCGACTAGCGGGCGGCCAAGAGACCCAGTACTTC. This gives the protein CASSPRRLAGGQETQYF.

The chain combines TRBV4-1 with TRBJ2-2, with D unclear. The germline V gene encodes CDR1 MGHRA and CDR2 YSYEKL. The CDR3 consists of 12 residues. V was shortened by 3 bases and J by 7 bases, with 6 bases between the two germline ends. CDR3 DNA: TGCGCCAGCAGCCAGATAGGCGGGGAGCTGTTTTTT. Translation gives CASSQIGGELFF.

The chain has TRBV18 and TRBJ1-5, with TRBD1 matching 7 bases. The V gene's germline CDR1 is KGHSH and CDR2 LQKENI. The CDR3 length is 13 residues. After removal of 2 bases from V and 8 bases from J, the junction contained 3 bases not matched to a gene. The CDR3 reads CASSPTGAEPQHF. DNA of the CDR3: TGTGCCAGCTCACCAACAGGGGCAGAGCCCCAGCATTTT.

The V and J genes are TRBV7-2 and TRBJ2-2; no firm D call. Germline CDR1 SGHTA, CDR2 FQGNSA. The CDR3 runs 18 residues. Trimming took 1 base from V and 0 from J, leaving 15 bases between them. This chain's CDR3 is CASSLEAVTIPNTGELFF. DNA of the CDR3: TGTGCCAGCAGCTTAGAGGCAGTGACCATCCCGAACACCGGGGAGCTGTTTTTT.

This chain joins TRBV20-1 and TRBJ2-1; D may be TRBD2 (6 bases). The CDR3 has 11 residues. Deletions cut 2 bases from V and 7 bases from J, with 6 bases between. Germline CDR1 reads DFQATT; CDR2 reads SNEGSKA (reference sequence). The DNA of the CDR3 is TGCAGTGCTAGACGGGGGAATGAGCAGTTCTTC. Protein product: CSARRGNEQFF.

CDR3 sequence: CASSLGGRGTYEQYF. In DNA, the CDR3 is TGCGCCAGCAGCTTAGGGGGGAGAGGGACCTACGAGCAGTACTTC. The J gene is TRBJ2-5, the V gene TRBV5-1; D may be TRBD1 or TRBD2 (6 bases each). The closer fit of TRBJ2-7 to the DNA end suggests the J call may be wrong. Germline values: CDR1 SGHRS, CDR2 YFSETQ. The length of the CDR3 is 15 residues.

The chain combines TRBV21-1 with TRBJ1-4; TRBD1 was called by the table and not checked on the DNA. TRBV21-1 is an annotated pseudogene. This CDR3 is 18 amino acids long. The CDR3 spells CASSKRRDRGPGNEKLFF. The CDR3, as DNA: TGTGCCAGCAGCAAACGCCGGGACAGGGGGCCCGGTAATGAAAAACTGTTTTTT.

For the CDR3, the DNA is TGTGCCAGCAGCTTGACAGGGGGCTCCTACAATGAGCAGTTCTTC. Encoded protein: CASSLTGGSYNEQFF. The gene calls are TRBV7-6 and TRBJ2-1; 9 nucleotides agree with TRBD1. Trimming removed 3 bases from V and 0 bases from J; junction bases left unmatched: 0. This CDR3 has 15 amino acids. CDR1 and CDR2 (germline): SGHVS, FNYEAQ.